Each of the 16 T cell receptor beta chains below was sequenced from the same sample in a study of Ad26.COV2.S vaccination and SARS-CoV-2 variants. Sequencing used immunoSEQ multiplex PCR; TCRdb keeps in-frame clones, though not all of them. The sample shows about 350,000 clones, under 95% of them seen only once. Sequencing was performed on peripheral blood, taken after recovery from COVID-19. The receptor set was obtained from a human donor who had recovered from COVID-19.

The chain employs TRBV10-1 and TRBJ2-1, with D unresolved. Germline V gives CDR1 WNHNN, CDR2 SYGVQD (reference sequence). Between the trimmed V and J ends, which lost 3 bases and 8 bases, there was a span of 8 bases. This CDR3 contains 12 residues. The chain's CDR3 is CASSDSQDEQFF. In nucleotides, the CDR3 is TGCGCCAGCAGTGACAGTCAAGATGAGCAGTTCTTC.

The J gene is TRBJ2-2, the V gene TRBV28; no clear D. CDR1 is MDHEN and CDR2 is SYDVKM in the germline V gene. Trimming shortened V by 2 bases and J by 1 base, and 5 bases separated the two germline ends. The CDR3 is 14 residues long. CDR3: CASSLQGNTGELFF. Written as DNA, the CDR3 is TGTGCCAGCAGTTTACAAGGGAACACCGGGGAGCTGTTTTTT.

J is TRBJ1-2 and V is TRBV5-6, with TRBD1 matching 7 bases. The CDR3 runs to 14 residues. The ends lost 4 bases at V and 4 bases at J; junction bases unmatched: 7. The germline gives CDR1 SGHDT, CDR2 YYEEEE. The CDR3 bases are TGTGCCAGCAGCGTGGGACAGCCTATCTATGGCTACACCTTC. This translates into CASSVGQPIYGYTF.

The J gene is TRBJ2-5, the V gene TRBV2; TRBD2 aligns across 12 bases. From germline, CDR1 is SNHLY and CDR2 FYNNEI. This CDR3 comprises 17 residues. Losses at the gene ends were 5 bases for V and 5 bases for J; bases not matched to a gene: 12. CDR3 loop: CASSSRALAGGRETQYF. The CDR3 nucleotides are TGTGCCAGCAGTTCTCGCGCCCTAGCGGGGGGGAGGGAGACCCAGTACTTC. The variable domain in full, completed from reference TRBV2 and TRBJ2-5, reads EPEVTQTPSHQVTQMGQEVILRCVPISNHLYFYWYRQILGQKVEFLVSFYNNEISEKSEIFDDQFSVERPDGSNFTLKIRSTKLEDSAMYFCASSSRALAGGRETQYFGPGTRLLVL.

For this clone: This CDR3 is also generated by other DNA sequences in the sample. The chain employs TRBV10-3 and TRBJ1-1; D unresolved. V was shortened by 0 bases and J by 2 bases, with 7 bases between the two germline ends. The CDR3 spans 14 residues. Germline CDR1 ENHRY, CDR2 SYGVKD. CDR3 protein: CAISESGRNTEAFF. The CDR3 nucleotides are TGTGCCATCAGTGAGTCTGGCCGAAACACTGAAGCTTTCTTT.

CDR3 sequence (DNA): TGCGCCAGCAGCCAAGAAAACCACGATGGAGGCTACACCTTC. Protein sequence: CASSQENHDGGYTF. This chain links TRBV4-3 with TRBJ1-2; D call uncertain. This CDR3 has 14 residues. V was trimmed by 0 bases and J by 8 bases, leaving 13 bases between them. Germline CDR1 reads LGHNA; CDR2 reads YSLEER.

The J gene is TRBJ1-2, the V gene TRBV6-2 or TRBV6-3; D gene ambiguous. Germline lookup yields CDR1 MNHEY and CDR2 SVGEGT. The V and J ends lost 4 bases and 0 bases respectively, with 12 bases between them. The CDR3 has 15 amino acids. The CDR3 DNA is TGTGCCAGCAGTTCCCCGAGTGAGACTAACTATGGCTACACCTTC. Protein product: CASSSPSETNYGYTF.

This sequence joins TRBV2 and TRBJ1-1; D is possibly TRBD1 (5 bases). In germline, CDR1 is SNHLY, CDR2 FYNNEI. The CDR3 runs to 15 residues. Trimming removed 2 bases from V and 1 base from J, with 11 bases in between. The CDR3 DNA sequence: TGTGCCAGCAGTGAATGGCTACAGGCGAACACTGAAGCTTTCTTT. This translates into CASSEWLQANTEAFF.

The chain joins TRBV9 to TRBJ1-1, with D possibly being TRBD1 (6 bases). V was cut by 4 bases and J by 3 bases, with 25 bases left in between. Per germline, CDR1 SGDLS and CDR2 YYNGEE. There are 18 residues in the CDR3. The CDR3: CASSPIPVGGRYDTEAFF. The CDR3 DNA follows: TGTGCCAGCAGCCCCATCCCAGTGGGGGGCAGGTATGACACTGAAGCTTTCTTT.

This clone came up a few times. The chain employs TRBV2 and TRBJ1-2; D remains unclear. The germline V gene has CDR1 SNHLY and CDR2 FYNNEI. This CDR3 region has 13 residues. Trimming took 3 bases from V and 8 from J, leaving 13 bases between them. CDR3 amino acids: CASSELSDEGYTF. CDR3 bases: TGTGCCAGCAGTGAGTTGTCGGATGAGGGCTACACCTTC. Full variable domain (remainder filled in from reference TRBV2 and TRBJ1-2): EPEVTQTPSHQVTQMGQEVILRCVPISNHLYFYWYRQILGQKVEFLVSFYNNEISEKSEIFDDQFSVERPDGSNFTLKIRSTKLEDSAMYFCASSELSDEGYTFGSGTRLTVV.

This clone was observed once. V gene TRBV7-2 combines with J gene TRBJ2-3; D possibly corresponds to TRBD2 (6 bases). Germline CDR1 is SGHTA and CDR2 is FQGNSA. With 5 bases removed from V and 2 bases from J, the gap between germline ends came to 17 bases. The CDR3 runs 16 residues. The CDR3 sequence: CASSKWLAEFTDTQYF. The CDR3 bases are TGTGCCAGCAGCAAATGGTTAGCGGAGTTCACAGATACGCAGTATTTT.

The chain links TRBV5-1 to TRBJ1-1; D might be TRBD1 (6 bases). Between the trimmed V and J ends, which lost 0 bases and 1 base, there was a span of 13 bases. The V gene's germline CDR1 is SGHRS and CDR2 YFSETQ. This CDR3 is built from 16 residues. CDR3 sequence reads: CASSLGPSGANTEAFF. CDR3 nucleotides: TGCGCCAGCAGCTTGGGGCCCTCGGGGGCGAACACTGAAGCTTTCTTT. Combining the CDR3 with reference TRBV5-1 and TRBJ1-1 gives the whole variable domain KAGVTQTPRYLIKTRGQQVTLSCSPISGHRSVSWYQQTPGQGLQFLFEYFSETQRNKGNFPGRFSGRQFSNSRSEMNVSTLELGDSALYLCASSLGPSGANTEAFFGQGTRLTVV.

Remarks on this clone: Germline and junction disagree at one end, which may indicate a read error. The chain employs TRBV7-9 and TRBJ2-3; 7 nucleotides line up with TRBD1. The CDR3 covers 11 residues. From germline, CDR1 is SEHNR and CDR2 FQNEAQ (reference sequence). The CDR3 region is CASRLEGARYF. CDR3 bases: TGTGCCAGCAGATTAGAGGGGGCAAGGTATTTT.

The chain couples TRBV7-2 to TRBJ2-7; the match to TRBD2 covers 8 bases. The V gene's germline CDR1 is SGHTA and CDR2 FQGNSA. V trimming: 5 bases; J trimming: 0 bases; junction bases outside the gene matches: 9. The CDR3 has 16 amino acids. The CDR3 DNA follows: TGTGCCAGCAGCGTAGACGGGGGGGACCTCTCCTACGAGCAGTACTTC. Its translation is CASSVDGGDLSYEQYF.

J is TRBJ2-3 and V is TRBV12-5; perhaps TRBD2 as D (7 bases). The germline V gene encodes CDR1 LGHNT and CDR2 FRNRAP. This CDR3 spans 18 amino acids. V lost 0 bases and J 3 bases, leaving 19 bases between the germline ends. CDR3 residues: CASGLVGRGGAATDTQYF. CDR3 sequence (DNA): TGTGCTAGTGGTTTGGTAGGTCGAGGGGGGGCAGCGACAGATACGCAGTATTTT.

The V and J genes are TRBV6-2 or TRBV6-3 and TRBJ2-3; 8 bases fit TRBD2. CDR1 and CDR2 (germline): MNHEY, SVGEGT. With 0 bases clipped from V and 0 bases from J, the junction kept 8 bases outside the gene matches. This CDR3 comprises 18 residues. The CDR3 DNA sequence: TGTGCCAGCAGTTACTCGATCATGGCTAGCGGGAGCACAGATACGCAGTATTTT. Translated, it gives CASSYSIMASGSTDTQYF.